These 21 T cell receptor beta chains came from one sample sequenced in a study of response to subunit inactivated influenza vaccine. TCRdb fed the RT-PCR reads into MiXCR, producing one record per CDR3 protein. The sample lists about 310,000 distinct CDR3 sequences, 21% occurring once. This specimen was PBMCs from blood, taken approximately 20 months after vaccination. Every receptor here comes from a man between 50 and 75 years old who received an inactivated influenza vaccine.

This clonotype has more than one count but fewer than ten. This rearrangement joins TRBV6-1 to TRBJ1-6; no clear D. V was clipped by 7 bases and J by 4 bases, with 11 bases between them. Germline lookup yields CDR1 MNHNS and CDR2 SASEGT. The CDR3 length is 14 residues. The DNA for the CDR3 is TGTGCCAGCACTCCGACGGCTTATAATTCACCCCTCCACTTT. Residues: CASTPTAYNSPLHF.

This clonotype has just a few counts. The rearrangement uses TRBV10-2 and TRBJ2-5; TRBD2 agrees at 10 bases. V trimming: 4 bases; J trimming: 3 bases; junction bases outside the gene matches: 2. Germline-derived CDR1 and CDR2 are WSHSY and SAAADI. The CDR3 is 14 amino acids. CDR3 in DNA: TGCGCCAGCAGTGCAACTAGCGGGGAAGAGACCCAGTACTTC. Its translation is CASSATSGEETQYF.

This clonotype was seen ten or more times. The chain couples TRBV20-1 to TRBJ2-1; perhaps TRBD1 as D (6 bases). Trimming removed 5 bases at V and 5 bases at J, with 16 bases between. Germline V CDR1 and CDR2: DFQATT, SNEGSKA (reference sequence). There are 14 residues in the CDR3. The CDR3 here is CSAPRGSPHNEQFF. In DNA form, the CDR3 reads TGCAGTGCTCCTAGGGGGAGTCCCCACAATGAGCAGTTCTTC.

This clonotype has only a few counts. V is TRBV2 and J is TRBJ1-6; 7 bases align to TRBD1. CDR1 and CDR2 from the germline V gene are SNHLY and FYNNEI. This CDR3 region has 15 residues. Trimming removed 4 bases from V and 10 bases from J; junction bases left unmatched: 10. The CDR3 here is CASSVRAPDRSPLHF. Here the CDR3 DNA reads TGTGCCAGCAGTGTACGGGCCCCGGACAGGTCACCCCTCCACTTT.

The chain links TRBV6-2 or TRBV6-3 to TRBJ1-2, with TRBD1 matching over 9 bases. CDR3 length equals 15 residues. CDR1 is MNHEY and CDR2 is SVGEGT in the germline V gene. J gave up 6 bases and V 6 bases, and 11 bases lay outside the gene matches. The CDR3 loop is CASSYIGTGRNGYTF. In DNA form, the CDR3 reads TGTGCCAGCAGCTATATTGGGACAGGGAGGAATGGCTACACCTTC.

This chain joins TRBV12-3 or TRBV12-4 and TRBJ2-5; 7 bases map to TRBD2. With V trimmed by 3 bases and J by 9 bases, 7 bases remained unmatched. CDR3 length equals 13 residues. The CDR3 loop is CASSFNPREAQYF. CDR3 DNA: TGTGCCAGCAGTTTCAACCCCCGGGAGGCCCAGTACTTC.

The chain has TRBV15 and TRBJ2-2; no firm D call. The CDR3 is 15 amino acids. Germline V gene sequence: CDR1 LNHNV, CDR2 YYDKDF (reference sequence). Deletions cut 6 bases from V and 3 bases from J, with 14 bases between. The CDR3 nucleotides read TGTGCCACCAGTCCCCTCCCAGTGTACACCGGGGAGCTGTTTTTT. This sequence encodes CATSPLPVYTGELFF.

This clonotype occurred many times. The V call is TRBV12-3 or TRBV12-4, the J call TRBJ1-2; 10 bases agree with TRBD1. After removal of 6 bases from V and 3 bases from J, the junction contained 1 base not matched to a gene. This CDR3 spans 13 amino acids. The CDR3 spells CASRGTGDYGYTF. In nucleotides, the CDR3 is TGTGCCAGCAGAGGGACAGGGGACTATGGCTACACCTTC.

CDR3: CASSCPQGNYGYTF. CDR3 sequence (DNA): TGTGCCAGCAGCTGCCCACAGGGAAACTATGGCTACACCTTC. V and J are TRBV11-3 and TRBJ1-2; perhaps TRBD1 as D (6 bases). The V gene's germline CDR1 is SGHNT and CDR2 YENEEA. V was trimmed by 4 bases and J by 2 bases, leaving 11 bases between them. CDR3 size: 14 residues.

This rearrangement joins TRBV24-1 to TRBJ1-1, with D unclear. V was cut by 7 bases and J by 4 bases, with 9 bases left in between. The germline gives CDR1 KGHDR, CDR2 SFDVKD. The CDR3 extends over 12 amino acids. This CDR3 reads CATRGSATEAFF. As DNA, the CDR3 is TGTGCCACCAGAGGGTCTGCCACTGAAGCTTTCTTT.

This rearrangement joins TRBV29-1 to TRBJ1-1; D gene uncertain. The germline V gene has CDR1 SQVTM and CDR2 ANQGSEA. The CDR3 loop spans 10 amino acids. V lost 4 bases, J lost 6 bases, and 6 bases lay in between. The CDR3 reads CSVARPEAFF. In DNA form, the CDR3 reads TGCAGCGTTGCCCGACCTGAAGCTTTCTTT.

The chain is built from TRBV20-1 and TRBJ1-4; 9 bases are shared with TRBD1. The CDR3 totals 14 residues. The germline CDR1 and CDR2 sequences are DFQATT and SNEGSKA (reference sequence). With 5 bases clipped from V and 6 bases from J, the junction kept 7 bases outside the gene matches. CDR3 DNA: TGCAGTGCTCAAACAGGGGGCAGGGATGAAAAACTGTTTTTT. This gives the protein CSAQTGGRDEKLFF.

In its sample, this clonotype was seen a few times. The rearrangement uses TRBV5-1 and TRBJ1-6; perhaps TRBD1 as D (6 bases). V shed 2 bases and J shed 7 bases, with 10 bases lying between them. CDR3 size: 14 residues. CDR1 and CDR2 from the germline V gene are SGHRS and YFSETQ. The CDR3 DNA follows: TGCGCCAGCAGCTTCGGACAGCAAAATTCACCCCTCCACTTT. It encodes CASSFGQQNSPLHF.

This clonotype was counted between two and nine times. V gene TRBV2 combines with J gene TRBJ2-1, with D uncertain. V lost 1 base and J 4 bases, leaving 5 bases between the germline ends. CDR1 and CDR2 from the germline V gene are SNHLY and FYNNEI. The CDR3 length is 13 residues. The CDR3 DNA is TGTGCCAGCAGTGAAGGAGTTTACAATGAGCAGTTCTTC. Translated: CASSEGVYNEQFF.

This chain connects TRBV6-5 to TRBJ2-7; 9 bases agree with TRBD1. The J segment lost 6 bases and the V segment lost 6 bases, leaving 9 bases of the junction unmatched. Germline loops: CDR1 MNHEY, CDR2 SVGAGI. The CDR3 is made up of 14 amino acids. The CDR3 coding sequence is TGTGCCAGCAGCCGACTACAGGGGGCCTCCGAGCAGTACTTC. Amino acids: CASSRLQGASEQYF.

This clonotype was seen more than once but under ten times. The V gene is TRBV19, the J gene TRBJ2-1; D is perhaps TRBD1 or TRBD2 (5 bases each). Germline loops: CDR1 LNHDA, CDR2 SQIVND (reference sequence). V dropped 5 bases and J dropped 3 bases, with 14 bases sitting between them. This CDR3 contains 15 residues. DNA of the CDR3: TGTGCCAGTAGTGCAATCGGGGACGGCTACAATGAGCAGTTCTTC. It translates to CASSAIGDGYNEQFF.

This clonotype occurred a few times. The DNA for the CDR3 is TGTGCCATCAGTGACCCCCTCGGACTAGCGGGAATTGACTACAATGAGCAGTTCTTC. Translating gives CAISDPLGLAGIDYNEQFF. J is TRBJ2-1 and V is TRBV10-3; 12 bases are a match to TRBD2. The germline gives CDR1 ENHRY, CDR2 SYGVKD. After removal of 3 bases from V and 3 bases from J, the junction contained 12 bases not matched to a gene. This CDR3 has 19 amino acids.

This chain connects TRBV20-1 to TRBJ2-7; 9 bases fit TRBD2. This CDR3 comprises 16 residues. Germline V lookup: CDR1 DFQATT, CDR2 SNEGSKA (reference sequence). V shed 3 bases and J 2 bases; nucleotides not matched to a gene: 11. In DNA, the CDR3 is TGCAGTGCTAGGGGCAGTCTAGCGGGATCCCCCTACGAGCAGTACTTC. Protein sequence: CSARGSLAGSPYEQYF.

The chain is built from TRBV7-6 and TRBJ1-6; D not resolved. From germline, CDR1 is SGHVS and CDR2 FNYEAQ. CDR3 length: 18 amino acids. The V gene lost 1 base and the J gene lost 0 bases, with 13 bases spanning the gap. Written as DNA, the CDR3 is TGTGCCAGCAGCTTAGAATCAGCGGCCAGCTCCTATAATTCACCCCTCCACTTT. Its translation: CASSLESAASSYNSPLHF. Drawing the rest from reference TRBV7-6 and TRBJ1-6, the complete variable domain is GAGVSQSPRYKVTKRGQDVALRCDPISGHVSLYWYRQALGQGPEFLTYFNYEAQQDKSGLPNDRFSAERPEGSISTLTIQRTEQRDSAMYRCASSLESAASSYNSPLHFGNGTRLTVT.

This clonotype was found a few times. The genes are TRBV10-3 and TRBJ1-2; 7 positions agree with TRBD1. Losses at the gene ends were 7 bases for V and 7 bases for J; bases not matched to a gene: 12. The germline CDR1 and CDR2 sequences are ENHRY and SYGVKD. The length of the CDR3 is 14 residues. The CDR3 DNA follows: TGTGCCATCACTGGGGACAGAAAAGCTTCTGGCTACACCTTC. Its protein product is CAITGDRKASGYTF.

CDR3 sequence reads: CASSRRLAGTDTQYF. The DNA for the CDR3 is TGTGCCAGTAGTAGGCGACTAGCGGGCACAGATACGCAGTATTTT. The chain carries TRBV19 and TRBJ2-3, with TRBD2 matching over 9 bases. The CDR3 is made up of 15 amino acids. The V gene's germline CDR1 is LNHDA and CDR2 SQIVND (reference sequence). The J segment lost 1 base and the V segment lost 4 bases, leaving 3 bases of the junction unmatched.